This entry is about one T cell receptor (beta chain). The CDR3 covers 13 residues. The germline V gene encodes CDR1 SGHNT and CDR2 YYREEE (reference sequence). Trimming left V 3 bases short and J 4 bases short, with 8 bases between. The entry originates in a study of blood T cell repertoires in COVID-19. Across the study: Material from acute and convalescent COVID-19 was sourced from the United States, Italy and Spain. PBMCs, B-cell-depleted T cells, or T cells provided the cDNA or gDNA that made up the material.

Original handling: Estimates of nucleated cell counts were drawn from the amplification of reference gene primers. Libraries were prepared by immunoSEQ multiplex PCR; TCRdb keeps only in-frame clonotypes and omits some of them. That table gives V, J and clone size, and the DNA gave D and trimming. The table includes over 200,000 clones, about 87% detected once. In Seattle, patients joined the study during active infection and were tracked longitudinally. Specimen: peripheral blood. The source of this sequence is a man aged 30-40 years with COVID-19, enrolled during active disease. This chain links TRBV5-4 with TRBJ2-1, with a weak D call TRBD1 (6 bases). The chain's CDR3 is CASSSDRYNEQFF. CDR3 DNA: TGTGCCAGCAGCTCGGACAGATACAATGAGCAGTTCTTC.